These 14 T cell receptor beta chains originate from one sample sequenced in a study of blood T cell repertoires in COVID-19. TCRdb's table, derived via immunoSEQ multiplex PCR, lists solely in-frame clones and lacks some. This repertoire shows tens of thousands of clones, more than 80% found once; its top ten account for around 9.1%. Sequencing was done on a sample of peripheral blood. The source of these receptors is a man between 60 and 75 years old with acute or convalescent COVID-19.

On this clone: At one boundary the junction diverges from the germline segment, which might be a read error. The chain joins TRBV6-1 to TRBJ1-2; D unresolved. Germline lookup yields CDR1 MNHNS and CDR2 SASEGT. The CDR3 is 15 residues long. CDR3 amino acids: CASTEDGLANYGYTF. CDR3 coding DNA: TGTGCCAGCACTGAAGACGGTTTAGCTAACTATGGCTACACCTTC.

J is TRBJ1-1 and V is TRBV9; D is perhaps TRBD1 (6 bases). In germline, CDR1 is SGDLS, CDR2 YYNGEE. V lost 1 base, J lost 3 bases, and 13 bases lay in between. The CDR3 has 15 residues. CDR3 in amino acids: CASSVNRVGDTEAFF. CDR3 DNA: TGTGCCAGCAGCGTAAACAGGGTGGGGGACACTGAAGCTTTCTTT.

This rearrangement joins TRBV9 to TRBJ2-7, with D perhaps matching TRBD1 (6 bases). The germline gives CDR1 SGDLS, CDR2 YYNGEE. V lost 4 bases to trimming and J lost 0 bases, with 14 bases between them. The CDR3 covers 15 residues. The CDR3 DNA follows: TGTGCCAGCAGCCCTTCAGGGGATAGCTCCTACGAGCAGTACTTC. Protein product: CASSPSGDSSYEQYF. The full variable domain, rest sourced from reference TRBV9 and TRBJ2-7, is DSGVTQTPKHLITATGQRVTLRCSPRSGDLSVYWYQQSLDQGLQFLIQYYNGEERAKGNILERFSAQQFPDLHSELNLSSLELGDSALYFCASSPSGDSSYEQYFGPGTRLTVT.

V is TRBV6-5 and J is TRBJ1-2; D possibly corresponds to TRBD1 (5 bases). The CDR3 spans 11 residues. CDR1 is MNHEY, CDR2 SVGAGI, per germline. Trimming left V 8 bases short and J 2 bases short, with 6 bases between. The CDR3 sequence: CASSGNYGYTF. In nucleotides, the CDR3 is TGTGCCAGCTCAGGGAACTATGGCTACACCTTC.

V and J are TRBV18 and TRBJ1-3; D possibly corresponds to TRBD1 (5 bases). The CDR3 is 16 amino acids. Trimming shortened V by 0 bases and J by 0 bases, and 9 bases separated the two germline ends. Germline V CDR1 and CDR2: KGHSH, LQKENI. CDR3 DNA: TGTGCCAGCTCACCACCGACCGGGGGCTCTGGAAACACCATATATTTT. Protein product: CASSPPTGGSGNTIYF.

This chain links TRBV9 with TRBJ1-5, with 12 bases matching TRBD1. V shed 3 bases, J shed 6 bases, and the junction held 4 bases outside the gene matches. The germline V gene has CDR1 SGDLS and CDR2 YYNGEE. This CDR3 has 15 residues. The CDR3 region has the DNA TGTGCCAGCAGCGCCGGGACAGGGGGCTTTCAGCCCCAGCATTTT. It is translated as CASSAGTGGFQPQHF.

This chain joins TRBV19 and TRBJ1-3; 7 bases fit TRBD1. The CDR3 runs to 17 residues. Germline V lookup: CDR1 LNHDA, CDR2 SQIVND (reference sequence). The junction had 9 bases not matched to a gene; V was cut back by 3 bases and J by 1 base. CDR3 DNA: TGTGCCAGTAGTATGGGTGAGACAGGGTGGTCTGGAAACACCATATATTTT. It yields the protein CASSMGETGWSGNTIYF.

The chain couples TRBV2 to TRBJ1-6; TRBD1 is a possible D gene (5 bases). Deletions cut 6 bases from V and 2 bases from J, with 8 bases between. Per the germline V gene, CDR1 is SNHLY and CDR2 is FYNNEI. CDR3 length: 14 amino acids. The CDR3 sequence is CASSDRAYNSPLHF. The CDR3 DNA follows: TGTGCCAGCAGCGACAGAGCCTATAATTCACCCCTCCACTTT.

The chain uses TRBV6-5 and TRBJ1-5; perhaps TRBD1 as D (6 bases). This CDR3 contains 15 residues. Trimming removed 6 bases from V and 2 bases from J, with 14 bases in between. Germline CDR1 MNHEY, CDR2 SVGAGI. Here the CDR3 DNA reads TGTGCCAGCAGGGGAACAGGGATGGGCAATCAGCCCCAGCATTTT. This translates into CASRGTGMGNQPQHF.

V usage is TRBV19 and J usage is TRBJ1-1; 7 bases align to TRBD1. With V trimmed by 5 bases and J by 1 base, 4 bases remained unmatched. This CDR3 has 14 residues. Germline assignment: CDR1 LNHDA and CDR2 SQIVND (reference sequence). In DNA, the CDR3 is TGTGCCAGTAGTCCCGGGACAGCGAACACTGAAGCTTTCTTT. It translates to CASSPGTANTEAFF. The full variable domain, its missing parts supplied by reference TRBV19 and TRBJ1-1, is DGGITQSPKYLFRKEGQNVTLSCEQNLNHDAMYWYRQDPGQGLRLIYYSQIVNDFQKGDIAEGYSVSREKKESFPLTVTSAQKNPTAFYLCASSPGTANTEAFFGQGTRLTVV.

The chain recombines TRBV11-2 with TRBJ2-5; 7 positions match TRBD2. The CDR3 covers 14 residues. V was clipped by 3 bases and J by 4 bases; unmatched bases: 5. Germline V gene lookup returns CDR1 SGHAT and CDR2 FQNNGV. For the CDR3, the DNA is TGTGCCAGCAGCTTGGCGGGGGAGGGAGAGACCCAGTACTTC. Translation gives CASSLAGEGETQYF.

The count of this clone is one. This sequence joins TRBV30 and TRBJ1-1; D unclear. Germline V gene sequence: CDR1 GTSNPN, CDR2 SVGIG (reference sequence). V lost 2 bases and J lost 8, with 12 bases in between. The CDR3 has 12 residues. The CDR3 region is CAWSTGALEAFF. CDR3 DNA sequence: TGTGCCTGGAGTACGGGAGCTCTAGAAGCTTTCTTT.

The V gene is TRBV29-1, the J gene TRBJ2-3; 9 nucleotides match TRBD2. Germline CDR1 reads SQVTM; CDR2 reads ANQGSEA. The CDR3 is 17 amino acids. J lost 2 bases, V lost 0 bases, and 9 bases had no gene match. The DNA for the CDR3 is TGCAGCGTTGAAGATCCGCCAGCGGGGGGTGACACAGATACGCAGTATTTT. Translation gives CSVEDPPAGGDTDTQYF.

The table lists this clone with a few counts. This sequence joins TRBV19 and TRBJ2-5; 11 positions match TRBD1. The CDR3 length is 15 residues. Germline CDR1 reads LNHDA; CDR2 reads SQIVND (reference sequence). Trimming at V came to 5 bases and at J to 5 bases, leaving 7 bases not matched to a gene. The CDR3: CASSARTGGRETQYF. CDR3 nucleotides: TGTGCCAGTAGTGCCCGGACAGGGGGCAGGGAGACCCAGTACTTC.